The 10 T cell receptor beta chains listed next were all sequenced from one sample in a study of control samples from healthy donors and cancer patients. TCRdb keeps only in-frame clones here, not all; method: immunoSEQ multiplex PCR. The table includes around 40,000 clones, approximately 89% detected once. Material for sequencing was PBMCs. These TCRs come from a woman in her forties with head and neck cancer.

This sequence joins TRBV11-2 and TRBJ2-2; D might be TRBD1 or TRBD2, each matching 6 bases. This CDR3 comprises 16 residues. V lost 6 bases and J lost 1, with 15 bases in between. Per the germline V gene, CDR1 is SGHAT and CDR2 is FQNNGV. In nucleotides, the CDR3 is TGTGCCAGCAGAGGGGGGCCCGCTGGGAACACCGGGGAGCTGTTTTTT. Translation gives CASRGGPAGNTGELFF.

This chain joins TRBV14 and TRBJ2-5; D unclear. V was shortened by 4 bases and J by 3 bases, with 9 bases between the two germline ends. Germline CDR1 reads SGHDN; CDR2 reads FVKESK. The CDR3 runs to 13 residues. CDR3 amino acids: CASSRITEETQYF. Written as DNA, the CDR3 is TGTGCCAGCAGCCGCATAACCGAAGAGACCCAGTACTTC.

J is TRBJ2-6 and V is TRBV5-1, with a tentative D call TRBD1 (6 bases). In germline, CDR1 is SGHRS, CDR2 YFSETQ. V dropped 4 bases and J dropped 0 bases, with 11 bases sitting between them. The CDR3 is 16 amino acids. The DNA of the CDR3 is TGCGCCAGCAGCATGGGACACCTCTCTGGGGCCAACGTCCTGACTTTC. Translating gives CASSMGHLSGANVLTF.

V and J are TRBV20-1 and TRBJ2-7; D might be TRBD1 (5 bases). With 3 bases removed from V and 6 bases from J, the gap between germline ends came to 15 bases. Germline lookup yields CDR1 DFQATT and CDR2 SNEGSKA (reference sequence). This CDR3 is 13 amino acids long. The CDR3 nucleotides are TGCAGTGCTAGTAGGGGCGGATACGGCGAGCAGTACTTC. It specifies CSASRGGYGEQYF.

CDR3 sequence reads: CASSLRAGGKAGELFF. The CDR3 DNA sequence: TGTGCCAGCAGCTTAAGAGCGGGAGGTAAAGCCGGGGAGCTGTTTTTT. The chain joins TRBV7-9 to TRBJ2-2, with TRBD2 matching 9 bases. CDR3 length: 16 residues. The V gene end was trimmed by 2 bases and the J gene end by 6 bases; junction bases not matched to a gene: 7. The germline V gene has CDR1 SEHNR and CDR2 FQNEAQ (reference sequence).

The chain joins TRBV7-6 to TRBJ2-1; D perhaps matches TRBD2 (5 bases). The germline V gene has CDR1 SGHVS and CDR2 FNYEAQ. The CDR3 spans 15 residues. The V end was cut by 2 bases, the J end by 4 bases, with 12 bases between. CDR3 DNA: TGTGCCAGCAGCTTATTGGCGTGGGAGTACAATGAGCAGTTCTTC. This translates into CASSLLAWEYNEQFF.

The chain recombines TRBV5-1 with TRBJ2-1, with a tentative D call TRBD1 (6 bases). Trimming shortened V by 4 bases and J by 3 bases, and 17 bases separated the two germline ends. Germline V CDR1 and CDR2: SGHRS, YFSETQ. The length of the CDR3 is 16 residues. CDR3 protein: CASSPTPGADYNEQFF. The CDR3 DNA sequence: TGCGCCAGCAGCCCGACCCCAGGGGCAGACTACAATGAGCAGTTCTTC. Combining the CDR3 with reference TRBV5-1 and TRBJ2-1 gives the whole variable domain KAGVTQTPRYLIKTRGQQVTLSCSPISGHRSVSWYQQTPGQGLQFLFEYFSETQRNKGNFPGRFSGRQFSNSRSEMNVSTLELGDSALYLCASSPTPGADYNEQFFGPGTRLTVL.

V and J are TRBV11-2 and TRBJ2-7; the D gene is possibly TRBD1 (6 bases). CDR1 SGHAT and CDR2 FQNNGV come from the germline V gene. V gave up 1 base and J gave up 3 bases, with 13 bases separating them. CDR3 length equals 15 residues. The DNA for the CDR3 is TGTGCCAGCAGCTTAGTGGGGGCTGCCGGCTACGAGCAGTACTTC. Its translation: CASSLVGAAGYEQYF.

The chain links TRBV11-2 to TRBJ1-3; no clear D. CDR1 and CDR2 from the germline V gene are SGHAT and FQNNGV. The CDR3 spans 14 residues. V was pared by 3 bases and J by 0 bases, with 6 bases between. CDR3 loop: CASSFETSGNTIYF. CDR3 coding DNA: TGTGCCAGCAGCTTTGAAACCTCTGGAAACACCATATATTTT.

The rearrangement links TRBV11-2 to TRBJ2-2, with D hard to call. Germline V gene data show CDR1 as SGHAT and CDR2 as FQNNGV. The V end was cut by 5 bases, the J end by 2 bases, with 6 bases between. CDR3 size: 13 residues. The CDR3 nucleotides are TGTGCCAGCAGCATTAGAAACACCGGGGAGCTGTTTTTT. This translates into CASSIRNTGELFF.